There are many counts of the clone carrying this T cell receptor (beta chain). Its antigen is unknown. The CDR3 extends over 15 amino acids. Germline lookup yields CDR1 SGHRS and CDR2 YFSETQ. Trimming took 1 base from V and 5 from J; bases not matched to a gene: 5. The data were taken from a study of CD8 T cells in ankylosing spondylitis. Broader study findings: Significantly higher representation of disease-linked clones was reported for matched ankylosing spondylitis synovial fluid.

MiXCR was run by TCRdb on the 5' RACE reads, yielding one entry per CDR3 protein. The repertoire has 200,000 to 250,000 distinct CDR3 sequences, around 10% of them found once; the top ten carry 6.8%. The V call is TRBV5-1, the J call TRBJ2-1, with 8 bases matching TRBD2. This TCR derives from a male donor with ankylosing spondylitis or in good health (not recorded which). Sequenced sample: blood, either unsorted or a sorted T cell fraction (not recorded which). The CDR3 region is CASSLNGGANNEQFF. The CDR3 bases are TGCGCCAGCAGCTTGAACGGGGGGGCCAACAATGAGCAGTTCTTC.